This T cell receptor beta chain was obtained from a study of blood T cell repertoires in COVID-19. In the original analysis: Amplification from reference gene primers served as the basis for estimated nucleated cell counts. The data were produced by immunoSEQ multiplex PCR, yet TCRdb's version contains in-frame clones alone and is incomplete. That table gives V, J and clone size, and the DNA gave D and trimming. Among about 120,000 clones listed, around nine tenths were seen once. CDR1 and CDR2 (germline): LNHDA, SQIVND (reference sequence). This CDR3 region has 10 residues. V lost 11 bases and J 7 bases, leaving 12 bases between the germline ends.

The rearrangement links TRBV19 to TRBJ2-7; a weak D match, TRBD2 (5 bases). Sequencing was performed on peripheral blood. The TCR sequence derives from a man aged 55 to 70 with COVID-19, enrolled during active disease. CDR3 DNA sequence: TGTGCCTCAGGACTTCGAGAGCAGTACTTC. Its protein product is CASGLREQYF.